The TCR beta chain under discussion was sequenced for a study of cytomegalovirus exposure and HLA in healthy donors. The donors formed part of the roughly 120-subject validation cohort, distinct from the approximately 640-subject first cohort. Germline V CDR1 and CDR2: SGHTA, FQGNSA. This CDR3 comprises 16 residues. The V end lost 1 base, the J end lost 3 bases, and 16 bases lay between the germline ends. Measured with immunoSEQ multiplex PCR; TCRdb has only the in-frame clones, and not every one. Among 150,000 to 200,000 clones listed, about 90% were seen once. The chain couples TRBV7-2 to TRBJ2-7; TRBD2 might be the D (7 bases). The material sequenced was PBMCs. This TCR was recovered from a woman between 18 and 30 years old in good health and CMV-seropositive. DNA of the CDR3: TGTGCCAGCAGCTTAGGGACCACAGGGAGGGGCTACGAGCAGTACTTC. Amino acids: CASSLGTTGRGYEQYF.